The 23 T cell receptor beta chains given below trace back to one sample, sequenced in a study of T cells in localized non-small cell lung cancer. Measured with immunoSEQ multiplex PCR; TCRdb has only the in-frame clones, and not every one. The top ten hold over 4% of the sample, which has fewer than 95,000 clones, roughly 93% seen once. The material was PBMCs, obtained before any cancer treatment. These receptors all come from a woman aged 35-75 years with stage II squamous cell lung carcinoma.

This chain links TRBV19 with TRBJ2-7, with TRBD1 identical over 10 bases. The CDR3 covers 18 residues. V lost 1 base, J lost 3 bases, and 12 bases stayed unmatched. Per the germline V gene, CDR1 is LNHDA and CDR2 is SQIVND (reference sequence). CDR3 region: CASSIGRRQGAPIYEQYF. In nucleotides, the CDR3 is TGTGCCAGTAGTATAGGGAGGAGACAGGGGGCGCCGATCTACGAGCAGTACTTC.

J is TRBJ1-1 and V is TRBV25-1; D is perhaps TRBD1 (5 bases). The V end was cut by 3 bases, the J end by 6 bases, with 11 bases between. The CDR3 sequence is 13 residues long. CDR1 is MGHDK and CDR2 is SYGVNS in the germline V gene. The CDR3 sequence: CASSEEGRAEAFF. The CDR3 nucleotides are TGTGCCAGCAGTGAGGAGGGGAGGGCTGAAGCTTTCTTT.

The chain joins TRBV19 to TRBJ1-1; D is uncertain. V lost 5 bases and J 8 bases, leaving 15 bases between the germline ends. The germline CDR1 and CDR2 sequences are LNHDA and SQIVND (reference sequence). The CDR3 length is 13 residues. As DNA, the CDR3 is TGTGCCAGTAGTTCAAACGAAGGGTCAGAAGCTTTCTTT. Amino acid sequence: CASSSNEGSEAFF.

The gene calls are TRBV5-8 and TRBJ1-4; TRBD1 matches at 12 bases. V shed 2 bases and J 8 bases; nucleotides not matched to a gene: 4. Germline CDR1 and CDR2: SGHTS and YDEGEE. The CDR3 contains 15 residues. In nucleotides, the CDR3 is TGTGCCAGCAGCTTACCCGGGACAGGGGGCGAAAAACTGTTTTTT. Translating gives CASSLPGTGGEKLFF.

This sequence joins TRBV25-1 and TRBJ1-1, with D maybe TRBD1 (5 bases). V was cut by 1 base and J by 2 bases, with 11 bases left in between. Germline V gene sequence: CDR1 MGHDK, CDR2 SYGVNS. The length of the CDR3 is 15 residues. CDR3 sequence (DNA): TGTGCCAGCAGTGAATTGAGAGGGGCAAACACTGAAGCTTTCTTT. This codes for CASSELRGANTEAFF.

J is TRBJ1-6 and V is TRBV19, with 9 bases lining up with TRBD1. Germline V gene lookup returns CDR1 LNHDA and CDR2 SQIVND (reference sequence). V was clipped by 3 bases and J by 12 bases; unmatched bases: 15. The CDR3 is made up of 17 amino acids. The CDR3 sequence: CASSIRGQGKLSGPLHF. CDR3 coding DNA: TGTGCCAGTAGTATCAGGGGACAGGGAAAGTTGAGTGGACCCCTCCACTTT. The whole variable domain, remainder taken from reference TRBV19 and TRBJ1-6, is DGGITQSPKYLFRKEGQNVTLSCEQNLNHDAMYWYRQDPGQGLRLIYYSQIVNDFQKGDIAEGYSVSREKKESFPLTVTSAQKNPTAFYLCASSIRGQGKLSGPLHFGNGTRLTVT.

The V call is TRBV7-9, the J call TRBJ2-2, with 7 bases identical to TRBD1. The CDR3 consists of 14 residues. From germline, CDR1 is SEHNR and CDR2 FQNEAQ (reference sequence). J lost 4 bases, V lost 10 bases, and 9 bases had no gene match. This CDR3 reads CATHSGQSTGELFF. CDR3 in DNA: TGTGCCACCCACTCGGGACAGAGCACCGGGGAGCTGTTTTTT.

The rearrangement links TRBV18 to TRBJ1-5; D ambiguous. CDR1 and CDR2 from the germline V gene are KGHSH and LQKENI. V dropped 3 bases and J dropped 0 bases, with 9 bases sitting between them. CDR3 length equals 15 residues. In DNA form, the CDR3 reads TGTGCCAGCTCACCTGAGAGGATTAGCAATCAGCCCCAGCATTTT. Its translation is CASSPERISNQPQHF.

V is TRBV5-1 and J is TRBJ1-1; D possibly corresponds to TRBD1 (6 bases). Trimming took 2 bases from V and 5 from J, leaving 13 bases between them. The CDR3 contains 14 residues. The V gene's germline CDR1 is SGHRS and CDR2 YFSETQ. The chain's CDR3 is CASSLQGGETEAFF. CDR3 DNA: TGCGCCAGCAGCTTACAGGGAGGGGAGACTGAAGCTTTCTTT. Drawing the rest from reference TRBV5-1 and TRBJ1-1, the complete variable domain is KAGVTQTPRYLIKTRGQQVTLSCSPISGHRSVSWYQQTPGQGLQFLFEYFSETQRNKGNFPGRFSGRQFSNSRSEMNVSTLELGDSALYLCASSLQGGETEAFFGQGTRLTVV.

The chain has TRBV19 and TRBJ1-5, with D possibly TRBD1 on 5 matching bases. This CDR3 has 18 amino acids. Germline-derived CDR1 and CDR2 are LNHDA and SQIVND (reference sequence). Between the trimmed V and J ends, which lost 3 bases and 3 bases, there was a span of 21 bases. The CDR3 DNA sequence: TGTGCCAGTAGTATGGAGTTTGGCAGTGGGGGGACCAATCAGCCCCAGCATTTT. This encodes CASSMEFGSGGTNQPQHF.

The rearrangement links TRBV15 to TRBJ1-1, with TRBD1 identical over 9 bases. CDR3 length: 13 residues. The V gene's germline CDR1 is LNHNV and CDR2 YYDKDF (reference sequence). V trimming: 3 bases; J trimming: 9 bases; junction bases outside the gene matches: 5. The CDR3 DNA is TGTGCCACCAGCAGCCTGGACAGGGGACAAGCTTTCTTT. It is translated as CATSSLDRGQAFF.

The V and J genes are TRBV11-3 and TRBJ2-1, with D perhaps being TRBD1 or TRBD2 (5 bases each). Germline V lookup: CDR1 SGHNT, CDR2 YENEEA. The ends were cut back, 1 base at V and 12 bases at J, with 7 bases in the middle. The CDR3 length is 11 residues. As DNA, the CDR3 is TGTGCCAGCAGCTTAGCGGGACCGCAGTTCTTC. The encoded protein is CASSLAGPQFF.

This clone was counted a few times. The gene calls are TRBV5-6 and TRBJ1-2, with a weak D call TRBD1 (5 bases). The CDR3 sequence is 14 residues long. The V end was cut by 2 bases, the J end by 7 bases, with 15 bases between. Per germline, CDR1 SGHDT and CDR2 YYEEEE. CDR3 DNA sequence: TGTGCCAGCAGCTTCGGCAGGGTCGTGGGTGGCTACACCTTC. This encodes CASSFGRVVGGYTF.

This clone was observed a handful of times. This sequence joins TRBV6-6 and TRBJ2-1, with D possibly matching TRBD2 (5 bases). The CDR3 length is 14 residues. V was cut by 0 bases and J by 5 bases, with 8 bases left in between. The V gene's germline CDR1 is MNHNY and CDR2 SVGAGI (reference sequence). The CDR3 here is CASSYSRANNEQFF. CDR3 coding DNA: TGTGCCAGCAGTTACTCGAGGGCAAACAATGAGCAGTTCTTC.

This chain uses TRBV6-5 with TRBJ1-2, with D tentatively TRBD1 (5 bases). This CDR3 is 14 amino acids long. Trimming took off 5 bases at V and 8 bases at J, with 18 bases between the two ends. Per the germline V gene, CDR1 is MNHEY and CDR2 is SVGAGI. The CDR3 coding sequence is TGTGCCAGCAGTCGTACCGGGGCCCGGGAAGGCTACACCTTC. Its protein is CASSRTGAREGYTF.

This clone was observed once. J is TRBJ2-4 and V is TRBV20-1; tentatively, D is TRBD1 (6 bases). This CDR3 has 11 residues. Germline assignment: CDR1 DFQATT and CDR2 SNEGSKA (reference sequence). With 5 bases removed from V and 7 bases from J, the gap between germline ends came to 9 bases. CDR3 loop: CSARDRNIQYF. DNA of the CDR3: TGCAGTGCTCGCGACAGGAACATTCAGTACTTC.

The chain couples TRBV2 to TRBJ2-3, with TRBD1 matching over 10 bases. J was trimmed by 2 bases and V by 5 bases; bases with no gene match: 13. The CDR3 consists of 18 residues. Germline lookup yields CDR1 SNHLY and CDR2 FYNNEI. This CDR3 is CASSKGSTGTGATDTQYF. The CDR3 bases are TGTGCCAGCAGTAAAGGGTCAACCGGGACAGGGGCCACAGATACGCAGTATTTT.

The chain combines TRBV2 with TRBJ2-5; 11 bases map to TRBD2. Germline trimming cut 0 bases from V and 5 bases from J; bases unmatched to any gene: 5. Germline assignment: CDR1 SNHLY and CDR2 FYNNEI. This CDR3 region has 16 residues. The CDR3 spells CASSEASGGAVETQYF. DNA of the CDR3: TGTGCCAGCAGTGAAGCTAGCGGGGGGGCCGTGGAGACCCAGTACTTC.

CDR3 sequence (DNA): TGCGCCAGCAGCCGTCTGGGCGGCTCCTACGAGCAGTACTTC. It codes for CASSRLGGSYEQYF. The chain couples TRBV4-1 to TRBJ2-7; D remains unclear. V was clipped by 4 bases and J by 0 bases, with 10 bases between them. Per the germline V gene, CDR1 is MGHRA and CDR2 is YSYEKL. The CDR3 loop spans 14 amino acids.

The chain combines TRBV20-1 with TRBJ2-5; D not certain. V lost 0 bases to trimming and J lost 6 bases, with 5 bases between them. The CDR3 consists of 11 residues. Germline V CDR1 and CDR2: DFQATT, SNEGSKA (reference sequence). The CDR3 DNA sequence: TGCAGTGCTAGAGATCTGAAGACCCAGTACTTC. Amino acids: CSARDLKTQYF.

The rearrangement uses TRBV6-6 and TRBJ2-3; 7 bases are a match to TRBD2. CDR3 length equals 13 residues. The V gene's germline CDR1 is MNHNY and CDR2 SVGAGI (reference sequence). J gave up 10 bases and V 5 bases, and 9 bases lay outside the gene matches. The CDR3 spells CASSTSSGGSQYF. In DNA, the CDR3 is TGTGCCAGCAGTACTTCTAGCGGTGGTTCGCAGTATTTT.

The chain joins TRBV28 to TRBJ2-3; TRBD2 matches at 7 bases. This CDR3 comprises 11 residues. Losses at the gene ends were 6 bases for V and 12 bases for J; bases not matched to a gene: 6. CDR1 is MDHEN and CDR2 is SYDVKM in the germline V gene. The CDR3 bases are TGTGCCAGCAGACGGGACTACCTCCAGTATTTT. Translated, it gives CASRRDYLQYF. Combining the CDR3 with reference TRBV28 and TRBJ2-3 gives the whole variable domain DVKVTQSSRYLVKRTGEKVFLECVQDMDHENMFWYRQDPGLGLRLIYFSYDVKMKEKGDIPEGYSVSREKKERFSLILESASTNQTSMYLCASRRDYLQYFGPGTRLTVL.

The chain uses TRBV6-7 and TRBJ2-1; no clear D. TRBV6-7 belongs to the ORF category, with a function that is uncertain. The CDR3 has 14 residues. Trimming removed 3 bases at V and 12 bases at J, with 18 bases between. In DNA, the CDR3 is TGTGCCAGCAGTTATCCTGTCACTGCGAAAGCGCAGTTCTTC. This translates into CASSYPVTAKAQFF.